The 29 T cell receptor beta chains reported below all come from one sample, sequenced in a study of Ad26.COV2.S vaccination and SARS-CoV-2 variants. Treatment given: around 19 received Ad26.COV2.S at low or high dose, single or two shots; roughly five received placebo; per-sample allocation not given. Day 63 after the first vaccine or placebo injection was the time point for sampling. Sequencing was performed with immunoSEQ multiplex PCR; in TCRdb, only in-frame clones are kept and a portion is missing. The table has approximately 410,000 clones, around 93% seen once; the top ten hold more than 1.5%. The source was peripheral blood, collected in a trial of Ad26.COV2.S vaccine versus placebo. Receptors were obtained from a person aged 18-65 years who received the Ad26.COV2.S COVID-19 vaccine or a placebo.

The V gene is TRBV4-3, the J gene TRBJ1-2; no definite D call. This CDR3 is built from 15 residues. CDR1 is LGHNA, CDR2 YSLEER, per germline. V gave up 0 bases and J gave up 4 bases, with 12 bases separating them. CDR3 sequence reads: CASSQDLTRGYGYTF. CDR3 DNA sequence: TGCGCCAGCAGCCAAGATTTGACTCGGGGCTATGGCTACACCTTC.

The rearrangement uses TRBV19 and TRBJ1-2; D gene ambiguous. Germline CDR1 reads LNHDA; CDR2 reads SQIVND (reference sequence). V lost 1 base to trimming and J lost 4 bases, with 10 bases between them. This CDR3 is built from 14 residues. CDR3 sequence reads: CASSIVASIYGYTF. The CDR3 region has the DNA TGTGCCAGTAGTATAGTAGCCAGCATCTATGGCTACACCTTC.

This clone appeared once. This chain joins TRBV12-3 or TRBV12-4 and TRBJ1-1; D unresolved. The CDR3 extends over 13 amino acids. The V end was cut by 7 bases, the J end by 2 bases, with 11 bases between. The CDR3 nucleotides are TGTGCCAGCAATGCAGGAATTAACACTGAAGCTTTCTTT. Encoded protein: CASNAGINTEAFF.

The V gene is TRBV5-1, the J gene TRBJ2-1; D is possibly TRBD2 (5 bases). CDR1 SGHRS and CDR2 YFSETQ come from the germline V gene. This CDR3 comprises 16 residues. The V gene lost 5 bases and the J gene lost 2 bases, with 17 bases spanning the gap. The CDR3 loop reads CASRYGLQVTYNEQFF. Written as DNA, the CDR3 is TGCGCCAGCAGATACGGACTCCAGGTCACCTACAATGAGCAGTTCTTC.

The chain recombines TRBV5-4 with TRBJ1-3; D not resolved. The CDR3 contains 15 residues. V lost 4 bases and J lost 0, with 11 bases in between. Germline CDR1 reads SGHNT; CDR2 reads YYREEE (reference sequence). The CDR3 sequence: CASSLLESSGNTIYF. In DNA, the CDR3 is TGTGCCAGCAGCCTCCTTGAGAGCTCTGGAAACACCATATATTTT. Together with reference TRBV5-4 and TRBJ1-3, the CDR3 gives the full variable domain: ETGVTQSPTHLIKTRGQQVTLRCSSQSGHNTVSWYQQALGQGPQFIFQYYREEENGRGNFPPRFSGLQFPNYSSELNVNALELDDSALYLCASSLLESSGNTIYFGEGSWLTVV.

J is TRBJ2-2 and V is TRBV5-1, with TRBD1 identical over 7 bases. The V and J ends lost 4 bases and 6 bases, in that order; junction bases with no gene match: 6. This CDR3 comprises 14 residues. From germline, CDR1 is SGHRS and CDR2 YFSETQ. CDR3 bases: TGCGCCAGCAGCGCGGCAGGGGGTTCCGGGGAGCTGTTTTTT. As protein: CASSAAGGSGELFF.

The rearrangement joins TRBV6-2 or TRBV6-3 to TRBJ2-3; 7 nucleotides agree with TRBD1. The junction had 4 bases not matched to a gene; V was cut back by 2 bases and J by 2 bases. The CDR3 extends over 15 amino acids. The germline V gene has CDR1 MNHEY and CDR2 SVGEGT. This CDR3 reads CASSYSGTDTDTQYF. The CDR3, as DNA: TGTGCCAGCAGTTACAGTGGGACAGACACAGATACGCAGTATTTT.

This clone was counted once. This chain joins TRBV7-2 and TRBJ2-7; 15 bases align to TRBD2. Losses at the gene ends were 4 bases for V and 9 bases for J; bases not matched to a gene: 4. Germline values: CDR1 SGHTA, CDR2 FQGNSA. This CDR3 spans 14 amino acids. CDR3 amino acids: CASSSPGLAGGQYF. For the CDR3, the DNA is TGTGCCAGCAGCTCCCCGGGACTAGCGGGGGGGCAGTACTTC.

This sequence joins TRBV28 and TRBJ1-1; D gene unclear. This CDR3 is 12 amino acids long. Trimming took off 4 bases at V and 3 bases at J, with 6 bases between the two ends. Germline V gives CDR1 MDHEN, CDR2 SYDVKM. CDR3 nucleotides: TGTGCCAGCAGTTCTTGGGACACTGAAGCTTTCTTT. Protein: CASSSWDTEAFF.

The CDR3 region is CASSLAGSGVLYNEQFF. As DNA, the CDR3 is TGTGCCAGCAGCTTAGCTGGCAGTGGGGTGCTATACAATGAGCAGTTCTTC. The rearrangement links TRBV7-9 to TRBJ2-1, with D unclear. This CDR3 comprises 17 residues. The V gene lost 0 bases and the J gene lost 4 bases, with 16 bases spanning the gap. Germline V CDR1 and CDR2: SEHNR, FQNEAQ (reference sequence).

The J gene is TRBJ2-2, the V gene TRBV6-2 or TRBV6-3; 10 positions match TRBD2. Germline V gene lookup returns CDR1 MNHEY and CDR2 SVGEGT. The junction had 8 bases not matched to a gene; V was cut back by 4 bases and J by 9 bases. This CDR3 is 15 amino acids long. In DNA, the CDR3 is TGTGCCAGCAGTTCTAGCGGGGGATACCTACGGGAGCTGTTTTTT. Translation gives CASSSSGGYLRELFF.

This clone turned up a few times. The rearrangement joins TRBV18 to TRBJ1-1, with D hard to call. Deletions cut 3 bases from V and 0 bases from J, with 11 bases between. Germline V gene sequence: CDR1 KGHSH, CDR2 LQKENI. This CDR3 contains 15 residues. The CDR3 here is CASSPIFDLNTEAFF. CDR3 DNA sequence: TGTGCCAGCTCACCGATATTTGATCTGAACACTGAAGCTTTCTTT.

The V gene is TRBV6-2 or TRBV6-3, the J gene TRBJ2-7, with 7 bases that match TRBD2. CDR3 length: 15 amino acids. V lost 2 bases, J lost 3 bases, and 7 bases stayed unmatched. The V gene's germline CDR1 is MNHEY and CDR2 SVGEGT. CDR3 DNA: TGTGCCAGCAGTTACGGGCGGGGGAAGTTCTACGAGCAGTACTTC. Translating it yields CASSYGRGKFYEQYF.

The table lists this clone with a count of one. In the same sample, other DNA sequences code for this CDR3. The rearrangement links TRBV9 to TRBJ2-7; 8 bases align to TRBD2. Trimming took 0 bases from V and 4 from J; bases not matched to a gene: 3. CDR1 and CDR2 from the germline V gene are SGDLS and YYNGEE. There are 14 residues in the CDR3. The CDR3 DNA sequence: TGTGCCAGCAGCGTAGACGGGGGGGCGTACGAGCAGTACTTC. It specifies CASSVDGGAYEQYF.

The chain carries TRBV19 and TRBJ2-7; no reliable D call. Looked up from germline, CDR1 is LNHDA and CDR2 is SQIVND (reference sequence). The CDR3 totals 16 residues. Trimming cost V 1 base and J 1 base, with 14 bases left between them. This chain's CDR3 is CASSIGRNPPSYEQYF. CDR3 in DNA: TGTGCCAGTAGTATAGGAAGAAACCCTCCATCCTACGAGCAGTACTTC.

The chain couples TRBV6-6 to TRBJ2-3; 8 bases are a match to TRBD1. Trimming took 8 bases from V and 4 from J; bases not matched to a gene: 2. Germline V gives CDR1 MNHNY, CDR2 SVGAGI (reference sequence). The CDR3 consists of 12 residues. CDR3 in DNA: TGTGCCAGCGGACAGGGTTCAGATACGCAGTATTTT. Residues: CASGQGSDTQYF.

V usage is TRBV28 and J usage is TRBJ1-2, with D perhaps TRBD1 (5 bases). Germline CDR1 reads MDHEN; CDR2 reads SYDVKM. Trimming took off 8 bases at V and 7 bases at J, with 14 bases between the two ends. CDR3 length: 12 residues. The CDR3: CASATGERGYTF. DNA for the CDR3: TGTGCCAGCGCCACAGGCGAGCGTGGCTACACCTTC.

This clone appeared once. The chain combines TRBV23-1 with TRBJ1-5; 9 nucleotides match TRBD1. TRBV23-1 is labeled an ORF, and its function is uncertain. The CDR3 contains 20 residues. The V and J ends lost 4 bases and 0 bases, in that order; junction bases with no gene match: 16. CDR3 DNA sequence: TGCGCCAGCAGTCGCTCGGGTACCCGGGACAGGGAATATAGCAATCAGCCCCAGCATTTT. It translates to CASSRSGTRDREYSNQPQHF.

The chain joins TRBV25-1 to TRBJ1-2, with a tentative D call TRBD1 (6 bases). The germline V and J ends were trimmed by 10 bases and 0 bases, with 9 bases remaining between them. The CDR3 runs to 12 residues. Germline CDR1 and CDR2: MGHDK and SYGVNS. CDR3 sequence: CATRDTNYGYTF. The CDR3 DNA reads TGTGCCACCCGGGACACTAACTATGGCTACACCTTC.

This chain uses TRBV4-1 with TRBJ2-7, with 9 bases identical to TRBD2. The trim removed 4 bases at V and 2 bases at J, leaving 9 bases unmatched. The CDR3 length is 16 residues. Germline CDR1 reads MGHRA; CDR2 reads YSYEKL. Written as DNA, the CDR3 is TGCGCCAGCAGCCCCAGAACTAGCGGGTTAGCCTACGAGCAGTACTTC. Its translation: CASSPRTSGLAYEQYF.

This sequence joins TRBV29-1 and TRBJ2-7; D is possibly TRBD1 (6 bases). There are 13 residues in the CDR3. CDR1 and CDR2 from the germline V gene are SQVTM and ANQGSEA. Trimming cost V 7 bases and J 6 bases, with 19 bases left between them. The CDR3 sequence is CSASTGLEGEQYF. The CDR3 bases are TGCAGCGCCAGTACAGGGTTAGAAGGCGAGCAGTACTTC.

This clone was seen just once. The V call is TRBV4-3, the J call TRBJ2-4, with a possible D match to TRBD1 (5 bases). The CDR3 totals 18 residues. Germline CDR1 reads LGHNA; CDR2 reads YSLEER. The ends were cut back, 0 bases at V and 5 bases at J, with 20 bases in the middle. The CDR3 is CASSQDLLKGRVENIQYF. The CDR3 nucleotides are TGCGCCAGCAGCCAAGATTTGTTGAAGGGCAGGGTGGAAAACATTCAGTACTTC.

The genes are TRBV19 and TRBJ2-5, with D tentatively TRBD2 (6 bases). V was cut by 4 bases and J by 5 bases, with 11 bases left in between. The CDR3 contains 13 residues. Germline loops: CDR1 LNHDA, CDR2 SQIVND (reference sequence). CDR3 sequence: CASSTGGLETQYF. CDR3 bases: TGTGCCAGTAGTACCGGAGGGTTGGAGACCCAGTACTTC.

The V call is TRBV20-1, the J call TRBJ1-5; D remains ambiguous. The CDR3 has 12 amino acids. V dropped 3 bases and J dropped 5 bases, with 8 bases sitting between them. Germline CDR1 DFQATT, CDR2 SNEGSKA (reference sequence). CDR3 DNA sequence: TGCAGTGCTAGTCCGGGTGATCAGCCCCAGCATTTT. Translating it yields CSASPGDQPQHF.

This chain links TRBV10-2 with TRBJ2-1; 10 bases map to TRBD2. V lost 5 bases to trimming and J lost 7 bases; unmatched junction nucleotides: 14. This CDR3 comprises 17 residues. In germline, CDR1 is WSHSY, CDR2 SAAADI. DNA for the CDR3: TGCGCCAGCAGTCGTAAAAAAATAGCGGGGGGAGGGAATGAGCAGTTCTTC. This codes for CASSRKKIAGGGNEQFF.

The chain joins TRBV7-2 to TRBJ1-1; D remains unclear. This CDR3 region has 10 residues. V was clipped by 2 bases and J by 6 bases, with 1 base between them. Germline V gene sequence: CDR1 SGHTA, CDR2 FQGNSA. The DNA for the CDR3 is TGTGCCAGCAGCTTATCTGAAGCTTTCTTT. Residues: CASSLSEAFF.

CDR3 in DNA: TGTGCCAGCACTCCTCGGGCCGGATACGAGCAGTACTTC. Protein: CASTPRAGYEQYF. The chain couples TRBV27 to TRBJ2-7; D call uncertain. Germline CDR1 reads MNHEY; CDR2 reads SMNVEV (reference sequence). The CDR3 contains 13 residues. Trimming pared 7 bases from V and 4 bases from J, leaving 14 bases between.

Here the CDR3 DNA reads TGTGCCAGCAGCCCCCGGACAGGGGCCGATGAAAAACTGTTTTTT. This encodes CASSPRTGADEKLFF. V usage is TRBV9 and J usage is TRBJ1-4, with 9 bases that match TRBD1. CDR1 is SGDLS and CDR2 is YYNGEE in the germline V gene. This CDR3 has 15 amino acids. V lost 4 bases to trimming and J lost 6 bases; unmatched junction nucleotides: 7.

This clone showed up just once. This chain links TRBV1 with TRBJ2-6; TRBD1, the D gene given by the table, was not confirmed from the DNA. TRBV1 is labeled a pseudogene. The CDR3 length is 22 residues. CDR3 amino acids: CTSSQDSQRSRDRASGANVLTF. The CDR3 bases are TGCACCAGCAGCCAAGACTCCCAACGAAGCCGGGACAGGGCCTCTGGGGCCAACGTCCTGACTTTC.